Listed here are 22 T cell receptor beta chains from one sample, sequenced in a study of shared clonotypes between healthy human individuals (dated by TCRdb to 2018 to 2021). Libraries came from the immunoSEQ multiplex PCR assay. TCRdb's version of the immuneACCESS table is confined to in-frame rearrangements and falls short of the full clone set. An unresolved V gene accounts for under half of the shortfall where checked; the remainder is of unknown origin. This sample gives more than 1.2 million clones in total; just under 99% of them show up just once. The ten largest clones represent 0.36% of the sample. Sequenced: naive CD4+ T cells sorted from blood. The meaning of the sample's cell subset or site label: CD45RA+ positively selected. The receptors originated from a man aged 25 to 45 in good health.

The chain is built from TRBV27 and TRBJ1-4, with unresolved D. Trimming cost V 9 bases and J 8 bases, with 7 bases left between them. The CDR3 sequence is 10 residues long. The germline gives CDR1 MNHEY, CDR2 SMNVEV (reference sequence). In DNA form, the CDR3 reads TGTGCCAGATCAAAGGAAAAACTGTTTTTT. Translation: CARSKEKLFF.

The V call is TRBV7-2, the J call TRBJ1-1, with unresolved D. CDR1 and CDR2 (germline): SGHTA, FQGNSA. The ends were cut back, 1 base at V and 3 bases at J, with 6 bases in the middle. The length of the CDR3 is 13 residues. DNA of the CDR3: TGTGCCAGCAGCTTAGGCAGTTACACTGAAGCTTTCTTT. It encodes CASSLGSYTEAFF.

The chain recombines TRBV29-1 with TRBJ2-3; 13 bases are a match to TRBD2. V gave up 4 bases and J gave up 2 bases; unmatched junction bases: 9. This CDR3 spans 17 amino acids. Germline values: CDR1 SQVTM, CDR2 ANQGSEA. CDR3 DNA sequence: TGCAGCGTTGTAGGCACTAGCGGGAGGGCCAACACAGATACGCAGTATTTT. Its protein product is CSVVGTSGRANTDTQYF.

Concerning this clone: Other DNA sequences from this sample encode an identical CDR3 as well. The chain recombines TRBV25-1 with TRBJ2-7, with D possibly matching TRBD2 (5 bases). CDR1 and CDR2 (germline): MGHDK, SYGVNS. The CDR3 contains 12 residues. V was trimmed by 6 bases and J by 0 bases, leaving 6 bases between them. The CDR3 is CASRGSSYEQYF. CDR3 DNA sequence: TGTGCCAGCAGAGGGAGCTCCTACGAGCAGTACTTC.

A remark on this clone: Within the sample, other DNA sequences also encode this same CDR3. The V call is TRBV5-1, the J call TRBJ2-7, with 7 bases lining up with TRBD1. CDR3 length: 14 residues. The germline V gene has CDR1 SGHRS and CDR2 YFSETQ. The V and J ends lost 4 bases and 4 bases, in that order; junction bases with no gene match: 8. The CDR3 protein is CASSPTGLGYEQYF. In nucleotides, the CDR3 is TGCGCCAGCAGCCCGACAGGGCTTGGATACGAGCAGTACTTC.

The rearrangement joins TRBV7-6 to TRBJ2-7, with unresolved D. The germline V gene has CDR1 SGHVS and CDR2 FNYEAQ. The CDR3 totals 15 residues. V was cut by 0 bases and J by 2 bases, with 11 bases left in between. CDR3 DNA sequence: TGTGCCAGCAGCTTAGCCCCGAGACAAACCTACGAGCAGTACTTC. Translation: CASSLAPRQTYEQYF. The full variable domain, rest sourced from reference TRBV7-6 and TRBJ2-7, is GAGVSQSPRYKVTKRGQDVALRCDPISGHVSLYWYRQALGQGPEFLTYFNYEAQQDKSGLPNDRFSAERPEGSISTLTIQRTEQRDSAMYRCASSLAPRQTYEQYFGPGTRLTVT.

This clone was seen once. The chain combines TRBV6-1 with TRBJ2-7, with TRBD2 matching over 9 bases. CDR1 and CDR2 (germline): MNHNS, SASEGT. V was pared by 3 bases and J by 7 bases, with 16 bases of the junction left unmatched. The CDR3 totals 17 residues. CDR3 amino acids: CASSEPRRLAGRDEQYF. Here the CDR3 DNA reads TGTGCCAGCAGTGAGCCGCGGCGGCTAGCGGGAAGAGATGAGCAGTACTTC.

Comment on this clone: An end of the junction differs from the germline gene, which may be a read error. This chain joins TRBV7-7 and TRBJ2-1; 7 bases line up with TRBD1. This CDR3 region has 15 residues. Germline CDR1 and CDR2: SSHAT and FNYEAQ (reference sequence). The CDR3 protein is CASSPGIGGYNEHFF. Written as DNA, the CDR3 is TGTGCCAGCAGCCCGGGAATAGGGGGCTACAATGAGCATTTCTTC.

V usage is TRBV28 and J usage is TRBJ1-2, with D hard to call. CDR1 MDHEN and CDR2 SYDVKM come from the germline V gene. The CDR3 runs 14 residues. Trimming left V 3 bases short and J 1 base short, with 9 bases between. The CDR3 DNA sequence: TGTGCCAGCAGTTTTGGTCGGGGTAACTATGGCTACACCTTC. This gives the protein CASSFGRGNYGYTF.

The chain is built from TRBV19 and TRBJ2-3; no definite D call. The CDR3 runs 12 residues. Trimming took 3 bases from V and 8 from J, leaving 9 bases between them. Germline loops: CDR1 LNHDA, CDR2 SQIVND (reference sequence). CDR3 in amino acids: CASSMVVGTQYF. CDR3 bases: TGTGCCAGTAGTATGGTGGTCGGTACGCAGTATTTT.

To note about this clone: Germline and junction disagree at one end, which may indicate a read error. The chain couples TRBV6-5 to TRBJ2-7; either TRBD1 or TRBD2 may fit D (5 bases each). The CDR3 loop spans 12 amino acids. Germline V gene data show CDR1 as MNHEY and CDR2 as SVGAGI. CDR3 in DNA: TGTGCCAGCAGTCAGGGACCGAAAAAGATGGTCTTC. The encoded protein is CASSQGPKKMVF.

This chain connects TRBV30 to TRBJ1-1, with TRBD1 as a possible D gene (5 bases). This CDR3 spans 14 amino acids. CDR1 and CDR2 from the germline V gene are GTSNPN and SVGIG (reference sequence). Trimming cost V 0 bases and J 0 bases, with 8 bases left between them. This CDR3 is CAWSVGDLNTEAFF. CDR3 sequence (DNA): TGTGCCTGGAGTGTAGGGGACCTGAACACTGAAGCTTTCTTT.

This chain uses TRBV7-6 with TRBJ2-3; TRBD2 matches 10 bases. Germline V lookup: CDR1 SGHVS, CDR2 FNYEAQ. Germline trimming cut 1 base from V and 7 bases from J; bases unmatched to any gene: 11. CDR3 length equals 17 residues. CDR3 nucleotide sequence: TGTGCCAGCAGCTTAGTGGTAGCGGGAGGAATGTCACATACGCAGTATTTT. Translating gives CASSLVVAGGMSHTQYF.

This chain connects TRBV5-1 to TRBJ2-1; 9 bases are a match to TRBD2. The J segment lost 2 bases and the V segment lost 7 bases, leaving 4 bases of the junction unmatched. Germline V gene lookup returns CDR1 SGHRS and CDR2 YFSETQ. The length of the CDR3 is 14 residues. Here the CDR3 DNA reads TGCGCCAGCCAGACTAGCGGACCCTACAATGAGCAGTTCTTC. This gives the protein CASQTSGPYNEQFF. Combining the CDR3 with reference TRBV5-1 and TRBJ2-1 gives the whole variable domain KAGVTQTPRYLIKTRGQQVTLSCSPISGHRSVSWYQQTPGQGLQFLFEYFSETQRNKGNFPGRFSGRQFSNSRSEMNVSTLELGDSALYLCASQTSGPYNEQFFGPGTRLTVL.

This clone has more than one count but fewer than ten. Other nucleotide sequences in the sample specify the same CDR3. The chain carries TRBV4-1 and TRBJ1-3; D call uncertain. The germline CDR1 and CDR2 sequences are MGHRA and YSYEKL. The CDR3 length is 15 residues. V lost 1 base, J lost 0 bases, and 7 bases lay in between. The CDR3 is CASSQVGSSGNTIYF. CDR3 in DNA: TGCGCCAGCAGCCAAGTAGGGAGCTCTGGAAACACCATATATTTT.

In this sample, this clone turned up a few times. V and J are TRBV10-3 and TRBJ2-7, with 8 bases matching TRBD1. V was pared by 7 bases and J by 2 bases, with 7 bases of the junction left unmatched. In germline, CDR1 is ENHRY, CDR2 SYGVKD. The CDR3 runs 14 residues. The CDR3 loop reads CAITPDRETYEQYF. CDR3 bases: TGTGCCATCACACCGGACAGGGAGACCTACGAGCAGTACTTC.

The rearrangement joins TRBV28 to TRBJ1-4; D is uncertain. The CDR3 extends over 16 amino acids. CDR1 is MDHEN, CDR2 SYDVKM, per germline. V was cut by 4 bases and J by 8 bases, with 20 bases left in between. The CDR3 region is CASSSLATATLEKLFF. DNA for the CDR3: TGTGCCAGCAGTTCCCTCGCCACCGCGACACTAGAAAAACTGTTTTTT. Together with reference TRBV28 and TRBJ1-4, the CDR3 gives the full variable domain: DVKVTQSSRYLVKRTGEKVFLECVQDMDHENMFWYRQDPGLGLRLIYFSYDVKMKEKGDIPEGYSVSREKKERFSLILESASTNQTSMYLCASSSLATATLEKLFFGSGTQLSVL.

The rearrangement uses TRBV19 and TRBJ2-1; no clear D. Trimming removed 7 bases at V and 0 bases at J, with 13 bases between. Germline CDR1 reads LNHDA; CDR2 reads SQIVND (reference sequence). This CDR3 is 15 amino acids long. The CDR3 loop is CASTRGPFSYNEQFF. The DNA for the CDR3 is TGTGCCAGTACTCGAGGCCCGTTCTCCTACAATGAGCAGTTCTTC.

The rearrangement uses TRBV11-2 and TRBJ1-1, with D unresolved. The CDR3 sequence is 13 residues long. Trimming left V 5 bases short and J 6 bases short, with 13 bases between. CDR1 is SGHAT and CDR2 is FQNNGV in the germline V gene. In DNA, the CDR3 is TGTGCCAGCAGCCCCTTGCCAAAGCCTGAAGCTTTCTTT. Translated, it gives CASSPLPKPEAFF.

The rearrangement uses TRBV5-5 and TRBJ1-1; TRBD1 matches 7 bases. This CDR3 contains 12 residues. Looked up from germline, CDR1 is SGHKS and CDR2 is YYEKEE (reference sequence). V gave up 4 bases and J gave up 7 bases; unmatched junction bases: 4. DNA for the CDR3: TGTGCCAGCAGCCGCGGACAGGTTGAAGCTTTCTTT. Amino acid sequence: CASSRGQVEAFF.

The V and J genes are TRBV9 and TRBJ2-3; D is possibly TRBD2 (5 bases). This CDR3 region has 14 residues. Germline V gene lookup returns CDR1 SGDLS and CDR2 YYNGEE. Trimming took 2 bases from V and 6 from J, leaving 13 bases between them. Written as DNA, the CDR3 is TGTGCCAGCAGCGTGGCGGGCCCTCGGGATACGCAGTATTTT. This translates into CASSVAGPRDTQYF.

The chain couples TRBV6-5 to TRBJ2-7; D may correspond to TRBD1 or TRBD2 (5 bases each). Germline CDR1 and CDR2: MNHEY and SVGAGI. Between the trimmed V and J ends, which lost 8 bases and 5 bases, there was a span of 10 bases. CDR3 length: 11 amino acids. The CDR3 DNA sequence: TGTGCCAGCTGGGGGATCAACGAGCAGTACTTC. It is translated as CASWGINEQYF.